This TCR beta chain is from a study of T cell responses to AZD1222 COVID-19 vaccine. General study points: Females made up more of the donors, who were largely white British, and clonal diversity may have come out too low. The breadth and depth of Spike-specific TCRs increased once two AZD1222 doses had been given.

V lost 4 bases, J lost 5 bases, and 14 bases lay in between. Germline V gene sequence: CDR1 SNHLY, CDR2 FYNNEI. CDR3 size: 15 residues. TCRdb keeps only in-frame clones here, not all; method: immunoSEQ multiplex PCR. The sample gives over 85,000 clones, about 85% of which show up once; 3.2% is in the top ten. As for this clone: Its antigen is undetermined.

This chain connects TRBV2 to TRBJ1-4; D is perhaps TRBD1 (5 bases). This TCR was recovered from an adult in good health. Sequences were derived from peripheral blood, sampled on day 0 of AZD1222 vaccination. The CDR3 coding sequence is TGTGCCAGCAGTGCGGAAGGGGCGCCCAATGAAAAACTGTTTTTT. Protein product: CASSAEGAPNEKLFF.